Each of the 28 T cell receptor beta chains below was sequenced from the same sample in a study of blood T cell repertoires in COVID-19. Assay: immunoSEQ multiplex PCR; the TCRdb copy retains only in-frame clones and omits some. The table records about 120,000 clones, roughly 87% of them present only once. Sequencing used peripheral blood. Receptor source: an elderly man with active or convalescent COVID-19.

This clone occurred a few times. The J gene is TRBJ1-1, the V gene TRBV10-3; TRBD1 aligns across 7 bases. This CDR3 has 13 residues. Germline-derived CDR1 and CDR2 are ENHRY and SYGVKD. Germline trimming cut 5 bases from V and 6 bases from J; bases unmatched to any gene: 6. The CDR3 nucleotides read TGTGCCATCAGTAAAGGGGGCGAGGCTGAAGCTTTCTTT. The encoded protein is CAISKGGEAEAFF.

The chain is built from TRBV29-1 and TRBJ2-2; 8 bases map to TRBD2. V shed 4 bases and J 0 bases; nucleotides not matched to a gene: 4. CDR1 and CDR2 (germline): SQVTM, ANQGSEA. This CDR3 comprises 15 residues. In DNA form, the CDR3 reads TGCAGCGTTGTTACTAGCGGAGCGAACACCGGGGAGCTGTTTTTT. It translates to CSVVTSGANTGELFF.

This chain joins TRBV30 and TRBJ1-3; weak D call: TRBD1 (6 bases). The CDR3 runs 15 residues. From germline, CDR1 is GTSNPN and CDR2 SVGIG (reference sequence). V lost 2 bases to trimming and J lost 1 base, with 12 bases between them. CDR3 sequence (DNA): TGTGCCTGGAGTCCGGGAGGGGGATCTGGAAACACCATATATTTT. This gives the protein CAWSPGGGSGNTIYF.

The chain employs TRBV9 and TRBJ1-2; 11 bases are shared with TRBD1. V dropped 3 bases and J dropped 4; count of bases not matched to a gene: 11. Germline CDR1 reads SGDLS; CDR2 reads YYNGEE. This CDR3 has 17 residues. The CDR3 sequence is CASSAGTGGMLGYGYTF. CDR3 coding DNA: TGTGCCAGCAGCGCCGGGACAGGGGGAATGTTGGGCTATGGCTACACCTTC.

This chain connects TRBV12-5 to TRBJ2-7; D is possibly TRBD1 (5 bases). Trimming pared 7 bases from V and 3 bases from J, leaving 10 bases between. Germline CDR1 and CDR2: LGHNT and FRNRAP. The CDR3 is 12 residues long. CDR3 amino acids: CASERDSYEQYF. CDR3 bases: TGTGCTAGTGAAAGAGACAGCTACGAGCAGTACTTC.

J is TRBJ2-1 and V is TRBV7-2; a weak D match, TRBD2 (6 bases). Germline assignment: CDR1 SGHTA and CDR2 FQGNSA. The CDR3 covers 15 residues. Trimming left V 5 bases short and J 8 bases short, with 19 bases between. The CDR3 DNA follows: TGTGCCAGCAGCCCTCAGGGACTCCCTCGCGATGAGCAGTTCTTC. It is translated as CASSPQGLPRDEQFF.

The CDR3 region has the DNA TGTGCCTGGAGTGCGGCGACAGGGAGTGGAAACACCATATATTTT. Its protein is CAWSAATGSGNTIYF. The chain recombines TRBV30 with TRBJ1-3; TRBD1 matches 7 bases. V trimming: 1 base; J trimming: 3 bases; junction bases outside the gene matches: 6. The CDR3 spans 15 residues. Germline V gene data show CDR1 as GTSNPN and CDR2 as SVGIG (reference sequence).

The chain links TRBV18 to TRBJ2-1, with D uncertain. Germline V gives CDR1 KGHSH, CDR2 LQKENI. Trimming took 1 base from V and 3 from J, leaving 10 bases between them. CDR3 size: 15 residues. CDR3 sequence (DNA): TGTGCCAGCTCACCACGTTTGGCAGACTACAATGAGCAGTTCTTC. It encodes CASSPRLADYNEQFF. Looking up the rest from reference TRBV18 and TRBJ2-1 gives the full variable domain: NAGVMQNPRHLVRRRGQEARLRCSPMKGHSHVYWYRQLPEEGLKFMVYLQKENIIDESGMPKERFSAEFPKEGPSILRIQQVVRGDSAAYFCASSPRLADYNEQFFGPGTRLTVL.

J is TRBJ2-1 and V is TRBV9; 9 bases are shared with TRBD1. The V and J ends lost 1 base and 1 base, in that order; junction bases with no gene match: 3. This CDR3 is 16 amino acids long. The germline CDR1 and CDR2 sequences are SGDLS and YYNGEE. This chain's CDR3 is CASSVFGQGSYNEQFF. The CDR3, as DNA: TGTGCCAGCAGCGTATTCGGACAGGGGTCCTACAATGAGCAGTTCTTC.

This clone was detected only a few times. The V and J genes are TRBV30 and TRBJ1-6; D unclear. This CDR3 is 13 amino acids long. CDR1 and CDR2 (germline): GTSNPN, SVGIG (reference sequence). V lost 2 bases and J lost 15, with 17 bases in between. CDR3 residues: CAWSPLPARGLHF. The CDR3 region has the DNA TGTGCCTGGAGTCCCCTACCTGCTCGGGGCCTCCACTTT.

This chain connects TRBV18 to TRBJ2-7, with 9 bases aligning to TRBD1. V lost 6 bases to trimming and J lost 5 bases; unmatched junction nucleotides: 8. The V gene's germline CDR1 is KGHSH and CDR2 LQKENI. CDR3 length: 14 residues. CDR3 bases: TGTGCCAGCTCCCTTCGGACAGGGGAGAACGAGCAGTACTTC. Its translation is CASSLRTGENEQYF.

This rearrangement joins TRBV29-1 to TRBJ1-1; D perhaps matches TRBD1 (5 bases). The CDR3 sequence is 13 residues long. Germline V gene lookup returns CDR1 SQVTM and CDR2 ANQGSEA. V shed 3 bases and J shed 0 bases, with 8 bases lying between them. The CDR3 spells CSVDQTVNTEAFF. Written as DNA, the CDR3 is TGCAGCGTTGACCAGACAGTGAACACTGAAGCTTTCTTT.

This clone was counted a few times. The rearrangement uses TRBV4-3 and TRBJ2-2; D uncertain. V lost 6 bases, J lost 4 bases, and 15 bases lay in between. The CDR3 has 15 residues. Germline lookup yields CDR1 LGHNA and CDR2 YSLEER. The CDR3 loop is CASRAGPSATGELFF. CDR3 DNA sequence: TGCGCCAGCAGAGCCGGTCCCAGCGCCACCGGGGAGCTGTTTTTT.

This chain joins TRBV4-1 and TRBJ2-7, with 9 nucleotides matching TRBD2. CDR1 is MGHRA and CDR2 is YSYEKL in the germline V gene. Trimming cost V 4 bases and J 4 bases; bases outside gene matches: 11. The CDR3 length is 16 residues. The CDR3 reads CASSPGRGRAGYEQYF. As DNA, the CDR3 is TGCGCCAGCAGCCCCGGGCGCGGGAGGGCCGGGTACGAGCAGTACTTC.

This sequence joins TRBV5-1 and TRBJ1-6; the D gene is possibly TRBD1 (6 bases). Germline-derived CDR1 and CDR2 are SGHRS and YFSETQ. The CDR3 has 13 residues. V dropped 4 bases and J dropped 7 bases, with 9 bases sitting between them. CDR3 residues: CASSAGVNSPLHF. The CDR3 DNA reads TGCGCCAGCAGCGCAGGGGTGAATTCACCCCTCCACTTT.

V and J are TRBV27 and TRBJ2-7; the D gene is possibly TRBD1 (5 bases). V dropped 0 bases and J dropped 6 bases, with 15 bases sitting between them. Germline V lookup: CDR1 MNHEY, CDR2 SMNVEV (reference sequence). This CDR3 spans 15 amino acids. The CDR3 loop is CASSLSQGRASEQYF. In DNA, the CDR3 is TGTGCCAGCAGTTTATCGCAGGGAAGGGCGAGCGAGCAGTACTTC.

The genes are TRBV15 and TRBJ2-7, with a possible D match to TRBD2 (6 bases). Trimming cost V 1 base and J 4 bases, with 14 bases left between them. This CDR3 is 15 amino acids long. CDR1 LNHNV and CDR2 YYDKDF come from the germline V gene (reference sequence). DNA for the CDR3: TGTGCCACCAGCAGAGGTGGTGGGAGCGGGTACGAGCAGTACTTC. It specifies CATSRGGGSGYEQYF.

This rearrangement joins TRBV7-7 to TRBJ2-5, with 10 positions matching TRBD1. The CDR3 sequence is 16 residues long. Germline V CDR1 and CDR2: SSHAT, FNYEAQ (reference sequence). J lost 4 bases, V lost 5 bases, and 10 bases had no gene match. The CDR3 loop reads CASSVRDRGGRETQYF. The CDR3 coding sequence is TGTGCCAGCAGCGTCCGGGACAGGGGAGGTAGAGAGACCCAGTACTTC.

V and J are TRBV11-3 and TRBJ2-1; 9 positions match TRBD2. V shed 5 bases, J shed 0 bases, and the junction held 5 bases outside the gene matches. Germline V gene data show CDR1 as SGHNT and CDR2 as YENEEA. The CDR3 has 16 residues. In DNA, the CDR3 is TGTGCCAGCAGCAGAACAGCGGGGGGCTCCTACAATGAGCAGTTCTTC. Translating gives CASSRTAGGSYNEQFF.

V and J are TRBV5-1 and TRBJ1-1; 11 bases match TRBD1. The J segment lost 7 bases and the V segment lost 4 bases, leaving 3 bases of the junction unmatched. Germline assignment: CDR1 SGHRS and CDR2 YFSETQ. This CDR3 is built from 13 residues. As DNA, the CDR3 is TGCGCCAGCAGCGGGGACAGGGGGGATGAAGCTTTCTTT. Protein sequence: CASSGDRGDEAFF.

J is TRBJ1-2 and V is TRBV28; D gene uncertain. The V gene lost 4 bases and the J gene lost 2 bases, with 20 bases spanning the gap. CDR1 is MDHEN and CDR2 is SYDVKM in the germline V gene. The CDR3 is 17 residues long. This CDR3 is CASSSRFGTPRNYGYTF. DNA for the CDR3: TGTGCCAGCAGTTCCAGATTCGGAACACCGCGGAACTATGGCTACACCTTC.

The V gene is TRBV28, the J gene TRBJ2-3; 10 positions match TRBD1. The CDR3 covers 16 residues. The germline V gene encodes CDR1 MDHEN and CDR2 SYDVKM. V gave up 5 bases and J gave up 6 bases; unmatched junction bases: 11. The CDR3 loop is CASSTLRDRGRDTQYF. The CDR3 nucleotides are TGTGCCAGCAGTACTCTACGGGACAGGGGAAGGGATACGCAGTATTTT.

CDR3 in amino acids: CASSRGLADYEQYF. In nucleotides, the CDR3 is TGTGCCAGCAGTAGAGGACTAGCGGACTACGAGCAGTACTTC. The chain has TRBV2 and TRBJ2-7; 10 bases are a match to TRBD2. The germline gives CDR1 SNHLY, CDR2 FYNNEI. The CDR3 length is 14 residues. Germline trimming cut 5 bases from V and 3 bases from J; bases unmatched to any gene: 4.

The count of this clone is one. The chain combines TRBV6-5 with TRBJ2-7, with 10 bases fitting TRBD2. V shed 10 bases, J shed 7 bases, and the junction held 10 bases outside the gene matches. This CDR3 spans 13 amino acids. In germline, CDR1 is MNHEY, CDR2 SVGAGI. Here the CDR3 reads CANQPGLAREQYF. CDR3 sequence (DNA): TGTGCCAACCAGCCGGGACTAGCGAGAGAGCAGTACTTC.

The chain uses TRBV28 and TRBJ1-2; 12 bases are shared with TRBD1. Germline CDR1 is MDHEN and CDR2 is SYDVKM. V shed 2 bases, J shed 8 bases, and the junction held 6 bases outside the gene matches. The CDR3 consists of 15 residues. The DNA for the CDR3 is TGTGCCAGCAGTTTAGGGGGACAGGGGGCGATCGGCTACACCTTC. Its protein product is CASSLGGQGAIGYTF.

This chain connects TRBV7-3 to TRBJ1-2, with D hard to call. The V and J ends lost 2 bases and 4 bases respectively, with 14 bases between them. Germline CDR1 SGHTA, CDR2 FQGTGA. The CDR3 runs 15 residues. CDR3 nucleotides: TGTGCCAGCAGCTTACTGGCCAGCGTTCCCTATGGCTACACCTTC. It yields the protein CASSLLASVPYGYTF.

This sequence joins TRBV30 and TRBJ1-1, with unresolved D. The CDR3 runs to 13 residues. V was cut by 0 bases and J by 1 base, with 6 bases left in between. The germline V gene has CDR1 GTSNPN and CDR2 SVGIG (reference sequence). CDR3 residues: CAWSVARNTEAFF. The CDR3 nucleotides read TGTGCCTGGAGTGTAGCTCGGAACACTGAAGCTTTCTTT. The whole variable domain, remainder taken from reference TRBV30 and TRBJ1-1, is SQTIHQWPATLVQPVGSPLSLECTVEGTSNPNLYWYRQAAGRGLQLLFYSVGIGQISSEVPQNLSASRPQDRQFILSSKKLLLSDSGFYLCAWSVARNTEAFFGQGTRLTVV.

The chain carries TRBV19 and TRBJ1-4; the D is unclear. From germline, CDR1 is LNHDA and CDR2 SQIVND (reference sequence). With 7 bases removed from V and 7 bases from J, the gap between germline ends came to 19 bases. CDR3 size: 15 residues. The CDR3, as DNA: TGTGCCAGTACTTCTCAACGGCAGGCAGGTGAAAAACTGTTTTTT. This sequence encodes CASTSQRQAGEKLFF.